The TCR beta chain described here comes from a study of blood T cell repertoires in COVID-19. Source study methods: Scientists estimated how many nucleated cells there were by amplifying reference gene primers. Only in-frame clones appear in the TCRdb table, and some are missing; sequencing was by immunoSEQ multiplex PCR. D and trimming were read from the DNA, whereas the V and J calls and clone size are those reported in that table. This sample has approximately 150,000 clones, with around 86% found just once. Looked up from germline, CDR1 is MDHEN and CDR2 is SYDVKM. With 6 bases removed from V and 2 bases from J, the gap between germline ends came to 14 bases. This CDR3 comprises 14 residues.

This receptor was identified in a man aged 65 to 85 with acute or convalescent COVID-19. The chain carries TRBV28 and TRBJ2-7, with D unresolved. The specimen sequenced was peripheral blood. The CDR3 loop reads CASRVRTIPYEQYF. CDR3 in DNA: TGTGCCAGCAGGGTCAGAACAATACCCTACGAGCAGTACTTC.